These T cell receptor beta chains were read from a single sample in a study of shared clonotypes between healthy human individuals. The assay was immunoSEQ multiplex PCR, and TCRdb's table has in-frame clones only and misses some. The data show approximately 1.9 million clones, with over 85% seen just once and 1.5% to 2% held by the top ten. Material for sequencing was naive CD8+ T cells from PBMCs. The receptors originated from a young man in good health. Some clones in this sample may be carry-over from other donors' samples. Both conserved end residues are part of each CDR3. A D gene is named only where the DNA matches it firmly. Clone size is given for some rows only: seen once, a few or many times, or a class if the clone is expanded.

NA | 12 | NA | TRBJ2-7 | TRBV5-6 | TGTGCCAGTGAAGGAGGGGCAGGCGAGCAGTACTTC | CASEGGAGEQYF
TRBD2 | 17 | NA | TRBJ2-7 | TRBV5-1 | TGCGCCAGCAGCTTGGACAGGGGACTAGCGCGAGTCTACGAGCAGTACTTC | CASSLDRGLARVYEQYF
TRBD1 | 16 | NA | TRBJ2-2 | TRBV7-9 | TGTGCCAGCAGCCCCCGGACAGGGGTCCCGCTCGGGGAGCTGTTTTTT | CASSPRTGVPLGELFF
TRBD2 | 14 | NA | TRBJ2-5 | TRBV28 | TGTGCCAGCAGTTTGACAGGACTAGCCGGGACCCAGTACTTC | CASSLTGLAGTQYF
TRBD1 | 17 | NA | TRBJ1-1 | TRBV28 | TGTGCCAGCAGTAGGCTCCGGGACAGGCCACCGAACACTGAAGCTTTCTTT | CASSRLRDRPPNTEAFF
TRBD2 | 19 | NA | TRBJ2-3 | TRBV7-2 | TGTGCCAGCAGCTTAGCGGCTCGTGGCGGGAGGTGGGGCACAGATACGCAGTATTTT | CASSLAARGGRWGTDTQYF
NA | 12 | NA | TRBJ2-7 | TRBV7-9 | TGTGCCAGCAGCCAGGCAATTTACGAGCAGTACTTC | CASSQAIYEQYF
NA | 15 | NA | TRBJ2-1 | TRBV27 | TGTGCCAGCAGCCTGGGGACCGTCTCCTACAATGAGCAGTTCTTC | CASSLGTVSYNEQFF
NA | 14 | NA | TRBJ1-1 | TRBV5-1 | TGCGCCAGCAGCTACGTAGGGGGGAACACTGAAGCTTTCTTT | CASSYVGGNTEAFF
TRBD1 | 14 | NA | TRBJ2-7 | TRBV27 | TGTGCCAGCAGTTCCCGGACAGGGGGCGGGGAGCAGTACTTC | CASSSRTGGGEQYF
TRBD2 | 15 | NA | TRBJ2-3 | TRBV28 | TGTGCCAGCAGTCCCCCGGGGACTAACACAGATACGCAGTATTTT | CASSPPGTNTDTQYF
NA | 17 | NA | TRBJ1-4 | TRBV10-3 | TGTGCCATCAGTGAGAACCCCGGAAGAACAGTAAATGAAAAACTGTTTTTT | CAISENPGRTVNEKLFF
NA | 15 | NA | TRBJ1-4 | TRBV7-8 | TGTGCCAGCAGCTCAGATTCCGGGACAAATGAAAAACTGTTTTTT | CASSSDSGTNEKLFF
NA | 16 | NA | TRBJ1-1 | TRBV18 | TGTGCCAGCTCACCGGTCTGGGAGGTGATGAACACTGAAGCTTTCTTT | CASSPVWEVMNTEAFF
NA | 15 | NA | TRBJ2-6 | TRBV29-1 | TGCAGCGTTTGGCAGGGGTCCCCTGGGGCCAACGTCCTGACTTTC | CSVWQGSPGANVLTF
NA | 13 | NA | TRBJ2-1 | TRBV11-2 | TGTGCCAGCAGCTTAGACCACTACAATGAGCAGTTCTTC | CASSLDHYNEQFF
TRBD1 | 15 | once | TRBJ1-2 | TRBV5-4 | TGTGCCAGCAGACCCGGGACAGGGGAGACCTATGGCTACACCTTC | CASRPGTGETYGYTF
TRBD2 | 16 | NA | TRBJ2-7 | TRBV5-1 | TGCGCCAGCAGCTTGGCCGAAGGACTAGCGGGAGCCGGGGCTTACTTC | CASSLAEGLAGAGAYF
TRBD1 | 15 | NA | TRBJ1-5 | TRBV12-5 | TGTGCTAGTGGTCCCGGACAGGGGGGCAATCAGCCCCAGCATTTT | CASGPGQGGNQPQHF
NA | 14 | NA | TRBJ2-7 | TRBV27 | TGTGCCAGCAGTTCAAGACAGCGGGCCTACGAGCAGTACTTC | CASSSRQRAYEQYF
TRBD2 | 15 | NA | TRBJ2-3 | TRBV12-5 | TGTGCTAGTGCCCCAGCGGGAGTCCCCCCAGATACGCAGTATTTT | CASAPAGVPPDTQYF
TRBD1 | 15 | NA | TRBJ2-7 | TRBV27 | TGTGCCAGCAGTTTAAAGGGACAGGGGTACTACGAGCAGTACTTC | CASSLKGQGYYEQYF
NA | 17 | NA | TRBJ1-3 | TRBV7-8 | TGTGCCAGCAGCTTAGGCCCTGTGGACCCCTCTGGAAACACCATATATTTT | CASSLGPVDPSGNTIYF
NA | 16 | once | TRBJ2-1 | TRBV9 | TGTGCCAGCAGCCTAAATGTCCGCTTATCTTACAATGAGCAGTTCTTC | CASSLNVRLSYNEQFF
NA | 15 | NA | TRBJ2-7 | TRBV7-9 | TGTGCCAGCAGCTTGGTTCCAGACAGGACCTACGAGCAGTACTTC | CASSLVPDRTYEQYF
NA | 14 | NA | TRBJ1-6 | TRBV5-6 | TGTGCCAGCAGCCCACTCAGGGGTAATTCACCCCTCCACTTT | CASSPLRGNSPLHF
TRBD2 | 13 | NA | TRBJ2-1 | TRBV2 | TGTGCCAGCCCCCTAGCGGGAGGTTGGGAGCAGTTCTTC | CASPLAGGWEQFF
NA | 16 | NA | TRBJ2-7 | TRBV27 | TGTGCCAGCACCCCGACCCGGGCGGCACTGCCGGCGGAGCAGTACTTC | CASTPTRAALPAEQYF
NA | 13 | few | TRBJ2-2 | TRBV10-3 | TGTGCCCATTCTGGGGACAACACCGGGGAGCTGTTTTTT | CAHSGDNTGELFF
TRBD1 | 16 | NA | TRBJ2-1 | TRBV11-2 | TGTGCCAGCAGCTTCCAGCAGGGGGTGGGCTACAATGAGCAGTTCTTC | CASSFQQGVGYNEQFF
TRBD2 | 15 | NA | TRBJ2-7 | TRBV27 | TGTGCCAGCAGCCCACGACTAGCGGGCTCCTACGAGCAGTACTTC | CASSPRLAGSYEQYF
NA | 14 | NA | TRBJ2-4 | TRBV2 | TGTGCCAGCAGTGAATCAGGGGCCAAAAACATTCAGTACTTC | CASSESGAKNIQYF
NA | 16 | NA | TRBJ1-2 | TRBV5-1 | TGCGCCAGCAGCTCCTCCGGGTCTTCCCTTAACTATGGCTACACCTTC | CASSSSGSSLNYGYTF
TRBD1 | 14 | NA | TRBJ1-1 | TRBV5-1 | TGCGCCAGCAGCTTAGGGGGCGAGGGCACTGAAGCTTTCTTT | CASSLGGEGTEAFF
TRBD1 | 14 | NA | TRBJ2-5 | TRBV5-6 | TGTGCCAGCAGCGAACAGGGGTGGGAAGAGACCCAGTACTTC | CASSEQGWEETQYF
NA | 15 | NA | TRBJ2-1 | TRBV19 | TGTGCCAGTAGTAATCCAGGGGATGGCTACAATGAGCAGTTCTTC | CASSNPGDGYNEQFF
NA | 14 | NA | TRBJ2-4 | TRBV28 | TGTGCCACGGCCGAGCGGAACACCAAAAACATTCAGTACTTC | CATAERNTKNIQYF
NA | 16 | NA | TRBJ2-7 | TRBV29-1 | TGCAGCGTTGTCCCCGTCGCCTCCAAGCGCTCCTACGAGCAGTACTTC | CSVVPVASKRSYEQYF
TRBD2 | 17 | NA | TRBJ2-1 | TRBV7-9 | TGTGCCAGCAGCTTCGGGACTAGCGGGATAGTAGGCAATGAGCAGTTCTTC | CASSFGTSGIVGNEQFF
NA | 12 | NA | TRBJ2-2 | TRBV7-9 | TGTGCCAGCACCGGAGAACCCGGGGAGCTGTTTTTT | CASTGEPGELFF
NA | 15 | once | TRBJ1-5 | TRBV19 | TGTGCCAGTAGTATATTTGGTACCGGCAATCAGCCCCAGCATTTT | CASSIFGTGNQPQHF
NA | 15 | once | TRBJ2-7 | TRBV2 | TGTGCCAGCAGTGAAGGGACCTCCTTAGGGGCCGAGCAGTACTTC | CASSEGTSLGAEQYF
NA | 19 | NA | TRBJ2-2 | TRBV12-5 | TGTGCTAGTGGCCCCCACCCCCCGGGATTAATTTCGAACACCGGGGAGCTGTTTTTT | CASGPHPPGLISNTGELFF
NA | 13 | NA | TRBJ1-5 | TRBV7-9 | TGTGCCAGCAGCTCCTCCGTCTATCAGCCCCAGCATTTT | CASSSSVYQPQHF
NA | 18 | NA | TRBJ2-6 | TRBV4-1 | TGCGCCAGCAGCAGCGTAAGAGAACCACAAAGTCGGGCCAACGTCCTGACTTTC | CASSSVREPQSRANVLTF
TRBD1 | 16 | NA | TRBJ2-7 | TRBV27 | TGTGCCAGCAGTTCCGCCCTTGACAGGGGGTCCTACGAGCAGTACTTC | CASSSALDRGSYEQYF